This T cell receptor (beta chain) was captured by sequencing in a study of OX40 agonist ivuxolimab in advanced cancers. Generated by immunoSEQ multiplex PCR, the TCRdb table keeps only in-frame clones and is missing some. The repertoire holds roughly 76,000 clones, with less than 90% as singletons. In germline, CDR1 is KGHSH, CDR2 LQKENI. The CDR3 sequence is 17 residues long. The V gene end was trimmed by 1 base and the J gene end by 1 base; junction bases not matched to a gene: 6. Patients who had autoimmune disease history or got systemic immunosuppression were left out. The study sampled blood at baseline, cycle 4 day 1, and cycle 7 day 1.

V and J are TRBV18 and TRBJ2-5, with 10 bases aligning to TRBD1. The sample was CD4+ or CD8+ T cells sorted from blood, taken in a trial of the OX40 agonist ivuxolimab. This clonotype was obtained from an adult with an advanced solid tumor such as melanoma, head and neck, liver or kidney cancer. The CDR3 DNA reads TGTGCCAGCTCACCACTAGGGACAGGGGTGGCCCAAGAGACCCAGTACTTC. This sequence encodes CASSPLGTGVAQETQYF.